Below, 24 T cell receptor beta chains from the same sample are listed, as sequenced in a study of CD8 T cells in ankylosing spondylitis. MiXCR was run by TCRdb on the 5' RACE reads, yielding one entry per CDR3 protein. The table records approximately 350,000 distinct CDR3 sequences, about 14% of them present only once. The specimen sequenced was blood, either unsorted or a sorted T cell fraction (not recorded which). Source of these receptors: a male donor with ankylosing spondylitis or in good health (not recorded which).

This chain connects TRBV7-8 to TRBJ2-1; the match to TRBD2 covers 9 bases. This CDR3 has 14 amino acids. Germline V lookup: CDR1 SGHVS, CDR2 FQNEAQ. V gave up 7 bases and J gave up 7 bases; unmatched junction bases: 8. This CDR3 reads CASKGGGAMNEQFF. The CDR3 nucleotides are TGTGCCAGCAAGGGCGGGGGGGCCATGAATGAGCAGTTCTTC.

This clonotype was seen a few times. The CDR3 region is CASSQTGMGNEQFF. In DNA form, the CDR3 reads TGTGCCAGCAGCCAAACAGGGATGGGCAATGAGCAGTTCTTC. The rearrangement joins TRBV3-1 to TRBJ2-1, with D perhaps matching TRBD1 (6 bases). The V gene's germline CDR1 is LGHDT and CDR2 YNNKEL (reference sequence). There are 14 residues in the CDR3. Trimming cost V 2 bases and J 6 bases, with 11 bases left between them.

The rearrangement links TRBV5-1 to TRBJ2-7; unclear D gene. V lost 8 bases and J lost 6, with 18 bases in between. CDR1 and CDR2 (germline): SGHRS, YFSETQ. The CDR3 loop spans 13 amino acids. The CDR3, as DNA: TGCGCCAGTGGGCGGCTTTCTCAGAGCGAGCAGTACTTC. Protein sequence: CASGRLSQSEQYF.

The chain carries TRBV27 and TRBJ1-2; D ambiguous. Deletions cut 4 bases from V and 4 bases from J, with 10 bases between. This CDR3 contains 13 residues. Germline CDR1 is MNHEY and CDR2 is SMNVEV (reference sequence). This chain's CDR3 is CASSSRGGYGYTF. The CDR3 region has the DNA TGTGCCAGCAGTTCCCGGGGTGGCTATGGCTACACCTTC.

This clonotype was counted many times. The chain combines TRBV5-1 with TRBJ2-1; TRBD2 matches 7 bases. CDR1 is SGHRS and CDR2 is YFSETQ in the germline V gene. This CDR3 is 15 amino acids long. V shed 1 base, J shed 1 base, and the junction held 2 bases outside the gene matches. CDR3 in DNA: TGCGCCAGCAGCTTGCTAGCGGAATCCTACAATGAGCAGTTCTTC. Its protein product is CASSLLAESYNEQFF.

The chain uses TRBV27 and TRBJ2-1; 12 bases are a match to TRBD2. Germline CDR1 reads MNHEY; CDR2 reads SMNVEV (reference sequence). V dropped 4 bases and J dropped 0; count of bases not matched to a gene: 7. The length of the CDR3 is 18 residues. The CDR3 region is CASSSPGLAGSSYNEQFF. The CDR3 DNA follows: TGTGCCAGCAGTTCCCCGGGACTAGCGGGCTCCTCCTACAATGAGCAGTTCTTC.

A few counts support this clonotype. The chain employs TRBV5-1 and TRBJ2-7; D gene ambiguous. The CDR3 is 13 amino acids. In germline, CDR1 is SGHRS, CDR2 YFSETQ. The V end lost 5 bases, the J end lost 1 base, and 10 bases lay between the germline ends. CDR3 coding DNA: TGCGCCAGCAGTAGTATCCCATCCTACGAGCAGTACTTC. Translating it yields CASSSIPSYEQYF.

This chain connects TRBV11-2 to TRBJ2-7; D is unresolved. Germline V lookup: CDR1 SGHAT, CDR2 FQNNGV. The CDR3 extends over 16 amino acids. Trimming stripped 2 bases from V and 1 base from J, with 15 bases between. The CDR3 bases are TGTGCCAGCAGCTTAAGGGTTCAAATTTCTTCCTACGAGCAGTACTTC. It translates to CASSLRVQISSYEQYF.

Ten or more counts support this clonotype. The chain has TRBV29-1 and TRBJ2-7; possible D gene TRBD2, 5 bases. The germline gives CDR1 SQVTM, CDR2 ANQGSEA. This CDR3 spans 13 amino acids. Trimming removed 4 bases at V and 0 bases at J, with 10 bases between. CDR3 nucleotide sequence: TGCAGCGTTGGCTCGGGAAACTCCTACGAGCAGTACTTC. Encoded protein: CSVGSGNSYEQYF.

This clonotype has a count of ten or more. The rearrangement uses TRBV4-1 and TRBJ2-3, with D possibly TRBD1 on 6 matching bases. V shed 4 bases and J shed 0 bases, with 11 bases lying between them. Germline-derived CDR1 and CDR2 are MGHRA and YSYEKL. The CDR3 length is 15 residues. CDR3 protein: CASSPYRDSTDTQYF. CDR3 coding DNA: TGCGCCAGCAGCCCTTACAGGGATAGCACAGATACGCAGTATTTT.

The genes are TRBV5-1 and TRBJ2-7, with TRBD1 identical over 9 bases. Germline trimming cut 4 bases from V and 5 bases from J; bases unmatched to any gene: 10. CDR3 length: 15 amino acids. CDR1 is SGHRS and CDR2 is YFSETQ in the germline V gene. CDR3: CASSPLGTGRHEQYF. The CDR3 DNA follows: TGCGCCAGCAGCCCCCTCGGGACAGGGCGCCACGAGCAGTACTTC.

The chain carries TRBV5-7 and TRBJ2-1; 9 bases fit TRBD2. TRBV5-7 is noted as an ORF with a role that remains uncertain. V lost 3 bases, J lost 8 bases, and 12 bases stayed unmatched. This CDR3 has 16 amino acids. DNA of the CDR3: TGTGCCAGCAGCTCCGGGGGACTAGCAACGTTCGATGAGCAGTTCTTC. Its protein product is CASSSGGLATFDEQFF.

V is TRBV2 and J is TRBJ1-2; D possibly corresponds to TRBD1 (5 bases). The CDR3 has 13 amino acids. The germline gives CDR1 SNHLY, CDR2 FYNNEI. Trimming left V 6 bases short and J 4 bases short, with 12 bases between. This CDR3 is CASSEDGGYGYTF. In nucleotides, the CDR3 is TGTGCCAGCAGCGAGGATGGGGGCTATGGCTACACCTTC.

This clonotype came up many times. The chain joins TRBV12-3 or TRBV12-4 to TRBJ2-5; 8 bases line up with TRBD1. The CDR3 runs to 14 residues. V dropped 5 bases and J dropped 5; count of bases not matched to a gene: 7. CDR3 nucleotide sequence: TGTGCCAGCAGTGGACAGGGTTTAAGGGAGACCCAGTACTTC. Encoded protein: CASSGQGLRETQYF.

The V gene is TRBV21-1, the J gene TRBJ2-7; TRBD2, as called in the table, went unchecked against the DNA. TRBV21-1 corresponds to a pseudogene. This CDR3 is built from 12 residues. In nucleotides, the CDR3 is TGTGCCAGCAGAGGGACGGAGGGACGAGGCCCCTTC. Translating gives CASRGTEGRGPF.

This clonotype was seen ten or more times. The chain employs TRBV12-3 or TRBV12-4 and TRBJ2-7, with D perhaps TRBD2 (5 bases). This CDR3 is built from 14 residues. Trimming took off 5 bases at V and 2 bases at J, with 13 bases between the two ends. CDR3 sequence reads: CASSRTPGTYEQYF. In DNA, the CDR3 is TGTGCCAGCAGTCGCACCCCGGGGACCTACGAGCAGTACTTC.

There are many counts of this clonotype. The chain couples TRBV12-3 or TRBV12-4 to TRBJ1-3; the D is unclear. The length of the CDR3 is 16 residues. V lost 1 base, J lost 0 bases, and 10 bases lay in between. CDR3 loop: CASSLEAVFSGNTIYF. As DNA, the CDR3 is TGTGCCAGCAGTTTAGAGGCGGTGTTCTCTGGAAACACCATATATTTT.

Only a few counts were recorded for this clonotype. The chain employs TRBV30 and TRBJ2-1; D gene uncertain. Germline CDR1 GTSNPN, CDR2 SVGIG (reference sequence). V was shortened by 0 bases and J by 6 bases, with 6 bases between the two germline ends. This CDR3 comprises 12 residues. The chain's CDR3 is CAWSVEPNEQFF. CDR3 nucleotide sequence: TGTGCCTGGAGTGTAGAACCCAATGAGCAGTTCTTC.

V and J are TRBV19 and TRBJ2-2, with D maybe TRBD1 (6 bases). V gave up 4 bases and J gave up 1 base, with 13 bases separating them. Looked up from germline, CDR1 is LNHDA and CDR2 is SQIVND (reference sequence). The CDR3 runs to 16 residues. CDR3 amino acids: CASSSLAGVNTGELFF. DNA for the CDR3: TGTGCCAGTAGTAGTCTGGCAGGGGTGAACACCGGGGAGCTGTTTTTT.

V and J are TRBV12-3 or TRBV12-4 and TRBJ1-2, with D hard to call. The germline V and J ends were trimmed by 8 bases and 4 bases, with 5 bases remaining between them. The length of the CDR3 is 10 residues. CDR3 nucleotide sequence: TGTGCCAGCCGCTCCTATGGCTACACCTTC. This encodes CASRSYGYTF.

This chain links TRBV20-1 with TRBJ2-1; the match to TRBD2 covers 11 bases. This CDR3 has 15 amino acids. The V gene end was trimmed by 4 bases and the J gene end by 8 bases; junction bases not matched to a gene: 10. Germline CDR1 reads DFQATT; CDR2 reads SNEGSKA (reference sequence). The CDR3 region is CSANRPSGRRDEQFF. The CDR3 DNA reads TGCAGTGCTAACCGCCCTAGCGGGAGGAGGGATGAGCAGTTCTTC.

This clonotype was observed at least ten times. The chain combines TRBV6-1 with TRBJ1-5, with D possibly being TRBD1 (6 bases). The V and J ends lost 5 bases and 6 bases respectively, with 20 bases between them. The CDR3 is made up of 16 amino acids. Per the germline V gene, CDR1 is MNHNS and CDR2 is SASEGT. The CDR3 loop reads CASSPRDTTRSQPQHF. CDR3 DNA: TGTGCCAGCAGTCCCCGGGACACAACTAGGAGTCAGCCCCAGCATTTT.

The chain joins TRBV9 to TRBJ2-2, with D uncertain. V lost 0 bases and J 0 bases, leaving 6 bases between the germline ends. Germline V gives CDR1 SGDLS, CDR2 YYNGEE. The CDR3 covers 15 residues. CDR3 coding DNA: TGTGCCAGCAGCGTAGGGGTGTCGAACACCGGGGAGCTGTTTTTT. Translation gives CASSVGVSNTGELFF.

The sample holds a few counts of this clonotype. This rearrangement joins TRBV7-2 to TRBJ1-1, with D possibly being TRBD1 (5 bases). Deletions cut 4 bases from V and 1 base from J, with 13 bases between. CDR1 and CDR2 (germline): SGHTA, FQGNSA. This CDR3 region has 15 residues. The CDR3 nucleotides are TGTGCCAGCAGCTCTCGGAGGGGTCAGAACACTGAAGCTTTCTTT. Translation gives CASSSRRGQNTEAFF.